This passage covers 30 T cell receptor beta chains from one sample sequenced in a study of blood T cell repertoires in COVID-19. TCRdb's table, derived via immunoSEQ multiplex PCR, lists solely in-frame clones and lacks some. The sample includes tens of thousands of clones, roughly three quarters of them seen just once. The sequenced sample was peripheral blood. The receptors derive from a man in his sixties or seventies with acute or convalescent COVID-19.

This clone was seen only a few times. The V gene is TRBV6-2 or TRBV6-3, the J gene TRBJ1-5, with 8 bases identical to TRBD1. CDR1 and CDR2 from the germline V gene are MNHEY and SVGEGT. V shed 5 bases, J shed 6 bases, and the junction held 9 bases outside the gene matches. This CDR3 comprises 15 residues. CDR3: CASSRGQEISQPQHF. DNA for the CDR3: TGTGCCAGCAGTCGGGGACAGGAGATCAGTCAGCCCCAGCATTTT.

The chain carries TRBV6-1 and TRBJ1-1; D is possibly TRBD1 (6 bases). V lost 8 bases and J 3 bases, leaving 10 bases between the germline ends. CDR3 length: 12 residues. Germline loops: CDR1 MNHNS, CDR2 SASEGT. The CDR3 is CASAQGYTEAFF. The CDR3 coding sequence is TGTGCCAGCGCACAGGGCTACACTGAAGCTTTCTTT.

The chain is built from TRBV3-1 (or the pseudogene TRBV3-2) and TRBJ2-2; 12 bases are a match to TRBD1. CDR1 and CDR2 from the germline V gene are LGHDT and YNNKEL (reference sequence). The length of the CDR3 is 16 residues. V lost 4 bases, J lost 2 bases, and 2 bases stayed unmatched. The CDR3 DNA reads as TGTGCCAGCAGCCCCGGGACAGGGGGCAACACCGGGGAGCTGTTTTTT. Translation: CASSPGTGGNTGELFF.

V is TRBV9 and J is TRBJ2-1, with a tentative D call TRBD2 (7 bases). The CDR3 has 16 amino acids. Trimming cost V 0 bases and J 3 bases, with 13 bases left between them. Looked up from germline, CDR1 is SGDLS and CDR2 is YYNGEE. Written as DNA, the CDR3 is TGTGCCAGCAGCGTAGAATGGCGGGGGCTCTACAATGAGCAGTTCTTC. This encodes CASSVEWRGLYNEQFF. Using reference TRBV9 and TRBJ2-1 for the parts outside the CDR3, the full variable domain is DSGVTQTPKHLITATGQRVTLRCSPRSGDLSVYWYQQSLDQGLQFLIQYYNGEERAKGNILERFSAQQFPDLHSELNLSSLELGDSALYFCASSVEWRGLYNEQFFGPGTRLTVL.

In its sample, this clone was seen a few times. The chain couples TRBV19 to TRBJ1-6; 12 bases are a match to TRBD1. CDR3 length equals 14 residues. The trim removed 4 bases at V and 10 bases at J, leaving 2 bases unmatched. Germline assignment: CDR1 LNHDA and CDR2 SQIVND (reference sequence). The CDR3 DNA reads TGTGCCAGTAGTACCGGGACAGGGGGCTCACCCCTCCACTTT. This codes for CASSTGTGGSPLHF. Together with reference TRBV19 and TRBJ1-6, the CDR3 gives the full variable domain: DGGITQSPKYLFRKEGQNVTLSCEQNLNHDAMYWYRQDPGQGLRLIYYSQIVNDFQKGDIAEGYSVSREKKESFPLTVTSAQKNPTAFYLCASSTGTGGSPLHFGNGTRLTVT.

The CDR3 DNA sequence: TGTGCCAGCAGTGAAATTTGGGGCTCTTACGAGCAGTACTTC. The encoded protein is CASSEIWGSYEQYF. This chain connects TRBV2 to TRBJ2-7, with a weak D call TRBD1 (5 bases). CDR3 length equals 14 residues. V lost 2 bases to trimming and J lost 4 bases, with 12 bases between them. Germline V gene data show CDR1 as SNHLY and CDR2 as FYNNEI. Based on the CDR3 plus reference TRBV2 and TRBJ2-7, the full variable domain is EPEVTQTPSHQVTQMGQEVILRCVPISNHLYFYWYRQILGQKVEFLVSFYNNEISEKSEIFDDQFSVERPDGSNFTLKIRSTKLEDSAMYFCASSEIWGSYEQYFGPGTRLTVT.

The CDR3 DNA sequence: TGTGCCACCAGCAGACAAGGGGCAGATCAAGAGACCCAGTACTTC. Amino acid sequence: CATSRQGADQETQYF. The genes are TRBV24-1 and TRBJ2-5, with D possibly TRBD1 on 5 matching bases. CDR3 size: 15 residues. Per the germline V gene, CDR1 is KGHDR and CDR2 is SFDVKD. Trimming removed 7 bases at V and 2 bases at J, with 16 bases between.

This clone has a single count. V usage is TRBV7-6 and J usage is TRBJ1-2; maybe TRBD1 (6 bases). In germline, CDR1 is SGHVS, CDR2 FNYEAQ. The CDR3 is 13 residues long. Trimming pared 4 bases from V and 8 bases from J, leaving 14 bases between. This chain's CDR3 is CASSSQGSNGYTF. The CDR3 DNA sequence: TGTGCCAGCAGCTCCCAGGGGTCTAACGGCTACACCTTC.

The CDR3 DNA sequence: TGTGCCAGTAGTATAGGGGGGGCCTACAATGAGCAGTTCTTC. Translated, it gives CASSIGGAYNEQFF. The V and J genes are TRBV19 and TRBJ2-1; a possible D gene is TRBD2 (6 bases). The CDR3 is 14 amino acids. V lost 1 base and J 2 bases, leaving 6 bases between the germline ends. From germline, CDR1 is LNHDA and CDR2 SQIVND (reference sequence).

The chain has TRBV5-8 and TRBJ2-1, with 10 positions matching TRBD2. Germline-derived CDR1 and CDR2 are SGHTS and YDEGEE. The J segment lost 2 bases and the V segment lost 3 bases, leaving 5 bases of the junction unmatched. The CDR3 covers 16 residues. As DNA, the CDR3 is TGTGCCAGCAGCTACGGACTAGCGGCCCCCTACAATGAGCAGTTCTTC. Residues: CASSYGLAAPYNEQFF.

This chain joins TRBV3-1 (or the pseudogene TRBV3-2) and TRBJ2-1; 9 bases line up with TRBD1. Germline CDR1 and CDR2: LGHDT and YNNKEL (reference sequence). J was trimmed by 8 bases and V by 5 bases; bases with no gene match: 16. The CDR3 sequence is 17 residues long. CDR3 in DNA: TGTGCCAGCAGCTCCCGAGGTCGTGAACAGGGGGCACATGAGCAGTTCTTC. Translating it yields CASSSRGREQGAHEQFF.

CDR3 loop: CASSFETVYEQYF. CDR3 in DNA: TGTGCCAGCAGCTTCGAGACAGTCTACGAGCAGTACTTC. V usage is TRBV7-9 and J usage is TRBJ2-7; D possibly corresponds to TRBD1 (5 bases). The ends were cut back, 3 bases at V and 3 bases at J, with 9 bases in the middle. This CDR3 spans 13 amino acids. CDR1 SEHNR and CDR2 FQNEAQ come from the germline V gene (reference sequence).

J is TRBJ1-2 and V is TRBV9; possibly TRBD1 for D (6 bases). CDR3 size: 13 residues. Per the germline V gene, CDR1 is SGDLS and CDR2 is YYNGEE. The V end lost 2 bases, the J end lost 7 bases, and 12 bases lay between the germline ends. The CDR3 nucleotides are TGTGCCAGCAGCGTCCGACAGGATGGTGGCTACACCTTC. Protein product: CASSVRQDGGYTF. The variable domain in full, with the rest retrieved from reference TRBV9 and TRBJ1-2, is DSGVTQTPKHLITATGQRVTLRCSPRSGDLSVYWYQQSLDQGLQFLIQYYNGEERAKGNILERFSAQQFPDLHSELNLSSLELGDSALYFCASSVRQDGGYTFGSGTRLTVV.

The CDR3 region is CASSFQGSDEKLFF. The CDR3 region has the DNA TGTGCCAGCAGCTTTCAGGGATCCGATGAAAAACTGTTTTTT. The rearrangement joins TRBV5-4 to TRBJ1-4; D possibly corresponds to TRBD1 (5 bases). From germline, CDR1 is SGHNT and CDR2 YYREEE (reference sequence). Trimming removed 2 bases from V and 6 bases from J, with 11 bases in between. The CDR3 spans 14 residues.

The V call is TRBV19, the J call TRBJ1-1; 8 bases are a match to TRBD1. CDR1 is LNHDA, CDR2 SQIVND, per germline (reference sequence). J lost 6 bases, V lost 9 bases, and 9 bases had no gene match. This CDR3 contains 13 residues. The CDR3 here is CASQGQVVAEAFF. The CDR3 DNA is TGTGCCAGCCAGGGACAGGTGGTCGCTGAAGCTTTCTTT.

This clone is classed as medium-sized. The chain recombines TRBV5-1 with TRBJ2-1; D might be TRBD2 (7 bases). The CDR3 contains 15 residues. CDR1 and CDR2 (germline): SGHRS, YFSETQ. Between the trimmed V and J ends, which lost 5 bases and 8 bases, there was a span of 20 bases. CDR3 nucleotide sequence: TGCGCCAGCAGACGTACGGGGGGCCGTGGTGATGAGCAGTTCTTC. Protein product: CASRRTGGRGDEQFF.

V and J are TRBV2 and TRBJ1-6; D is unresolved. The CDR3 sequence is 14 residues long. CDR1 is SNHLY, CDR2 FYNNEI, per germline. V lost 7 bases, J lost 4 bases, and 11 bases lay in between. The CDR3 loop reads CASTRTDYNSPLHF. The CDR3 region has the DNA TGTGCCAGCACGCGTACAGATTATAATTCACCCCTCCACTTT.

This clone has a handful of counts. The gene calls are TRBV7-9 and TRBJ1-1; D is perhaps TRBD1 (6 bases). CDR1 and CDR2 from the germline V gene are SEHNR and FQNEAQ (reference sequence). The CDR3 totals 15 residues. V lost 5 bases and J 6 bases, leaving 19 bases between the germline ends. The CDR3 spells CASSPFGGGDPEAFF. CDR3 sequence (DNA): TGTGCCAGCAGCCCTTTTGGGGGGGGCGATCCTGAAGCTTTCTTT.

This clone was seen a single time. This chain uses TRBV19 with TRBJ2-1, with TRBD2 identical over 14 bases. Trimming took 6 bases from V and 10 from J; bases not matched to a gene: 5. The CDR3 is 14 amino acids. Germline lookup yields CDR1 LNHDA and CDR2 SQIVND (reference sequence). CDR3 loop: CASSRTSGRKEQFF. DNA of the CDR3: TGTGCCAGTAGCCGGACTAGCGGGAGGAAAGAGCAGTTCTTC. The whole variable domain, remainder taken from reference TRBV19 and TRBJ2-1, is DGGITQSPKYLFRKEGQNVTLSCEQNLNHDAMYWYRQDPGQGLRLIYYSQIVNDFQKGDIAEGYSVSREKKESFPLTVTSAQKNPTAFYLCASSRTSGRKEQFFGPGTRLTVL.

This rearrangement joins TRBV9 to TRBJ2-3, with D uncertain. V lost 0 bases to trimming and J lost 4 bases, with 9 bases between them. This CDR3 region has 14 residues. Germline CDR1 and CDR2: SGDLS and YYNGEE. The CDR3 protein is CASSVGLSADTQYF. CDR3 coding DNA: TGTGCCAGCAGCGTAGGGTTAAGCGCAGATACGCAGTATTTT.

This rearrangement joins TRBV19 to TRBJ2-6; 9 positions agree with TRBD1. The junction had 5 bases not matched to a gene; V was cut back by 6 bases and J by 2 bases. Per germline, CDR1 LNHDA and CDR2 SQIVND (reference sequence). The CDR3 has 16 residues. The CDR3 region is CASSRQGDAGANVLTF. In DNA form, the CDR3 reads TGTGCCAGTAGCAGACAGGGGGACGCTGGGGCCAACGTCCTGACTTTC.

The chain joins TRBV9 to TRBJ1-5; D is uncertain. This CDR3 has 13 residues. The V and J ends lost 3 bases and 5 bases respectively, with 9 bases between them. Germline CDR1 SGDLS, CDR2 YYNGEE. This CDR3 is CASSAASDQPQHF. CDR3 nucleotide sequence: TGTGCCAGCAGCGCCGCTTCGGATCAGCCCCAGCATTTT. The whole variable domain, remainder taken from reference TRBV9 and TRBJ1-5, is DSGVTQTPKHLITATGQRVTLRCSPRSGDLSVYWYQQSLDQGLQFLIQYYNGEERAKGNILERFSAQQFPDLHSELNLSSLELGDSALYFCASSAASDQPQHFGDGTRLSIL.

The genes are TRBV29-1 and TRBJ2-2; TRBD2 might be the D (7 bases). This CDR3 contains 14 residues. Germline-derived CDR1 and CDR2 are SQVTM and ANQGSEA. V was pared by 7 bases and J by 7 bases, with 19 bases between. CDR3 in amino acids: CSASIGGVNGELFF. In DNA form, the CDR3 reads TGCAGCGCCTCAATAGGGGGGGTAAACGGGGAGCTGTTTTTT.

This chain connects TRBV19 to TRBJ1-5; no reliable D call. V dropped 7 bases and J dropped 1 base, with 11 bases sitting between them. The germline V gene has CDR1 LNHDA and CDR2 SQIVND (reference sequence). The CDR3 sequence is 14 residues long. The CDR3 sequence: CASIRPGSNQPQHF. In nucleotides, the CDR3 is TGTGCCAGTATAAGGCCAGGCAGCAATCAGCCCCAGCATTTT. The entire variable domain, with the rest obtained from reference TRBV19 and TRBJ1-5, is as follows: DGGITQSPKYLFRKEGQNVTLSCEQNLNHDAMYWYRQDPGQGLRLIYYSQIVNDFQKGDIAEGYSVSREKKESFPLTVTSAQKNPTAFYLCASIRPGSNQPQHFGDGTRLSIL.

This chain uses TRBV5-5 with TRBJ1-1; TRBD1 is a possible D gene (6 bases). Trimming took 5 bases from V and 4 from J, leaving 24 bases between them. The CDR3 covers 17 residues. The germline gives CDR1 SGHKS, CDR2 YYEKEE (reference sequence). CDR3 amino acids: CASRNREGYRQGTEAFF. Written as DNA, the CDR3 is TGTGCCAGCAGAAACAGGGAAGGATACCGCCAGGGCACTGAAGCTTTCTTT.

The rearrangement links TRBV30 to TRBJ2-1; TRBD1 or TRBD2 may be the D gene (5 bases each). The CDR3 covers 13 residues. Germline V gene data show CDR1 as GTSNPN and CDR2 as SVGIG (reference sequence). V lost 5 bases and J lost 9, with 17 bases in between. The CDR3 reads CAWGGRGWGEQFF. Here the CDR3 DNA reads TGTGCCTGGGGAGGAAGGGGTTGGGGTGAGCAGTTCTTC.

This clone was picked up one time. The chain combines TRBV30 with TRBJ2-3; 9 nucleotides agree with TRBD2. With V trimmed by 0 bases and J by 3 bases, 16 bases remained unmatched. The CDR3 covers 19 residues. Germline V gives CDR1 GTSNPN, CDR2 SVGIG (reference sequence). This CDR3 reads CAWSVNRRTSVFHTDTQYF. The CDR3 DNA reads TGTGCCTGGAGTGTAAATAGAAGGACTAGCGTCTTTCATACAGATACGCAGTATTTT.

J is TRBJ2-5 and V is TRBV7-9; D is perhaps TRBD2 (6 bases). The CDR3 spans 16 residues. V lost 5 bases to trimming and J lost 2 bases, with 18 bases between them. Germline values: CDR1 SEHNR, CDR2 FQNEAQ (reference sequence). CDR3 bases: TGTGCCAGCAGCCCTAGGCCTAGCGTCACACAAGAGACCCAGTACTTC. Its protein product is CASSPRPSVTQETQYF.

The chain couples TRBV6-5 to TRBJ1-1; no clear D gene. V lost 0 bases to trimming and J lost 0 bases, with 11 bases between them. The CDR3 runs to 16 residues. The germline V gene has CDR1 MNHEY and CDR2 SVGAGI. This CDR3 reads CASSYSSTRMNTEAFF. The CDR3 DNA reads as TGTGCCAGCAGTTACTCCTCGACCAGGATGAACACTGAAGCTTTCTTT.

The J gene is TRBJ2-3, the V gene TRBV24-1; 9 nucleotides agree with TRBD1. Germline CDR1 is KGHDR and CDR2 is SFDVKD. The trim removed 0 bases at V and 6 bases at J, leaving 12 bases unmatched. This CDR3 contains 18 residues. Here the CDR3 DNA reads TGTGCCACCAGTGATTTGCCCCAACAGGGGGCTAACGCGGATACGCAGTATTTT. It yields the protein CATSDLPQQGANADTQYF.